This T cell receptor beta chain was sequenced in a study of CD8 T cells in ankylosing spondylitis. Study observations and caveats: Matched ankylosing spondylitis synovial fluid reportedly showed significant enrichment of disease-linked clones. Among TCR beta sequences, a motif of several highly homologous variants appeared characteristic of ankylosing spondylitis blood. Certain motif variants had earlier appeared in reactive arthritis synovial fluid and blood.

There are many counts of this clonotype. What it recognizes is unknown. The CDR3 length is 16 residues. V gave up 5 bases and J gave up 5 bases, with 19 bases separating them. Germline V gene lookup returns CDR1 SGHVS and CDR2 FQNEAQ. Molecular-barcoded quantitative 5'-RACE produced these TCR beta libraries. One entry per CDR3 protein, called by TCRdb with MiXCR from the 5' RACE reads. This table has some 130,000 distinct CDR3 sequences, roughly an eighth appearing once. The rearrangement joins TRBV7-8 to TRBJ2-1; D not certain. Input material: blood, either unsorted or a sorted T cell fraction (not recorded which). The origin of this receptor is a female donor with ankylosing spondylitis or in good health (not recorded which). The CDR3 here is CASSPRTDSSHNEQFF. The CDR3, as DNA: TGTGCCAGCAGCCCCCGGACCGATTCTTCGCACAATGAGCAGTTCTTC.